A selection of T cell receptor beta chains follows, all from one sample in a study of blood T cell repertoires in COVID-19. The repertoire was sequenced with immunoSEQ multiplex PCR; TCRdb's copy has only in-frame clones and lacks some. The sample has about 260,000 clones, about 83% seen once. Specimen: PBMCs or T cells enriched from blood (not recorded which). All receptors derive from a woman aged 45-65 years who had recovered from COVID-19. Each CDR3 is given with its conserved first and last residue. The order of the fields is clone size, D gene, V gene, J gene, CDR3 protein, CDR3 DNA. D genes are given only for firm matches. Clone size appears in some rows only: once, few, many, or a class for an expanded clone.

clone_size: .
d_call: .
v_call: TRBV7-2
j_call: TRBJ2-2
cdr3_aa: CASSLARDGELFF
cdr3_nt: TGTGCCAGCAGCTTAGCGCGGGACGGGGAGCTGTTTTTT

clone_size: .
d_call: TRBD1
v_call: TRBV19
j_call: TRBJ1-3
cdr3_aa: CASSTRDRVSSGNTIYF
cdr3_nt: TGTGCCAGTAGTACCCGGGACAGGGTTAGCTCTGGAAACACCATATATTTT

clone_size: .
d_call: .
v_call: TRBV5-1
j_call: TRBJ2-6
cdr3_aa: CASSMGRLGGANVLTF
cdr3_nt: TGCGCCAGCAGCATGGGACGGCTAGGTGGGGCCAACGTCCTGACTTTC

clone_size: .
d_call: .
v_call: TRBV7-2
j_call: TRBJ2-2
cdr3_aa: CASSLDGLNTGELFF
cdr3_nt: TGTGCCAGCAGCTTAGACGGACTGAACACCGGGGAGCTGTTTTTT

clone_size: .
d_call: .
v_call: TRBV12-3/TRBV12-4
j_call: TRBJ1-3
cdr3_aa: CASASGLGNTIYF
cdr3_nt: TGTGCCAGCGCCTCGGGTCTTGGAAACACCATATATTTT

clone_size: .
d_call: TRBD2
v_call: TRBV4-3
j_call: TRBJ2-5
cdr3_aa: CASSQGVAGVYGETQYF
cdr3_nt: TGCGCCAGCAGCCAAGGCGTAGCGGGAGTTTACGGAGAGACCCAGTACTTC

clone_size: .
d_call: .
v_call: TRBV7-9
j_call: TRBJ2-5
cdr3_aa: CASSLAHGGSLAQETQYF
cdr3_nt: TGTGCCAGCAGCTTAGCGCATGGAGGGTCACTGGCACAAGAGACCCAGTACTTC

clone_size: .
d_call: .
v_call: TRBV28
j_call: TRBJ1-1
cdr3_aa: CASSSTTGSEDTEAFF
cdr3_nt: TGTGCCAGCAGTTCTACCACAGGGTCCGAGGACACTGAAGCTTTCTTT

clone_size: .
d_call: .
v_call: TRBV6-2/TRBV6-3
j_call: TRBJ1-2
cdr3_aa: CASSGQAGDSSYTF
cdr3_nt: TGTGCCAGCAGTGGCCAGGCGGGGGATTCTAGCTACACCTTC

clone_size: few
d_call: .
v_call: TRBV6-5
j_call: TRBJ2-7
cdr3_aa: CARDSVNYEQYF
cdr3_nt: TGTGCCAGGGACAGCGTAAACTACGAGCAGTACTTC

clone_size: .
d_call: .
v_call: TRBV6-5
j_call: TRBJ1-4
cdr3_aa: CAGQTAFDEKLFF
cdr3_nt: TGTGCCGGTCAGACAGCCTTTGATGAAAAACTGTTTTTT

clone_size: .
d_call: TRBD1
v_call: TRBV6-5
j_call: TRBJ1-1
cdr3_aa: CASSRAGTVNTEAFF
cdr3_nt: TGTGCCAGCAGTAGGGCCGGGACAGTGAACACTGAAGCTTTCTTT

clone_size: .
d_call: TRBD1
v_call: TRBV27
j_call: TRBJ1-6
cdr3_aa: CASSQQGAGSPLHF
cdr3_nt: TGTGCCAGCAGTCAACAGGGGGCGGGTTCACCCCTCCACTTT

clone_size: .
d_call: TRBD2
v_call: TRBV20-1
j_call: TRBJ2-1
cdr3_aa: CSASFSGGVYNEQFF
cdr3_nt: TGCAGTGCTAGTTTTAGCGGGGGGGTTTACAATGAGCAGTTCTTC

clone_size: few
d_call: .
v_call: TRBV7-9
j_call: TRBJ1-4
cdr3_aa: CASSLSGDLNEKLFF
cdr3_nt: TGTGCCAGCAGCTTGAGTGGGGACTTAAATGAAAAACTGTTTTTT

clone_size: once
d_call: TRBD2
v_call: TRBV5-1
j_call: TRBJ2-2
cdr3_aa: CASSPGTSGITGELFF
cdr3_nt: TGCGCCAGCAGCCCAGGGACTAGCGGGATAACCGGGGAGCTGTTTTTT

clone_size: .
d_call: .
v_call: TRBV27
j_call: TRBJ2-3
cdr3_aa: CASSRTRGSTDTQYF
cdr3_nt: TGTGCCAGCAGTCGAACGCGCGGGAGCACAGATACGCAGTATTTT

clone_size: .
d_call: TRBD1
v_call: TRBV4-3
j_call: TRBJ1-6
cdr3_aa: CASSQTGTGANSPLHF
cdr3_nt: TGCGCCAGCAGCCAAACCGGGACAGGGGCCAATTCACCCCTCCACTTT